Following are 9 T cell receptor beta chains from one sample sequenced in a study of graft-versus-host responses after intestinal transplantation. Assay: immunoSEQ multiplex PCR; the TCRdb copy retains only in-frame clones and omits some. In the table there are roughly 51,000 clones, roughly 90% of which are singletons. Antigens for these TCRs are unknown. Sequencing used unstimulated CD4+ T cells sorted from spleen or lymph node cells, obtained before transplant. All receptors derive from a human donor who was the organ donor for an intestinal transplant.

The rearrangement links TRBV9 to TRBJ2-7; 8 positions match TRBD1. This CDR3 comprises 16 residues. From germline, CDR1 is SGDLS and CDR2 YYNGEE. After removal of 4 bases from V and 3 bases from J, the junction contained 12 bases not matched to a gene. The CDR3 DNA sequence: TGTGCCAGCAGCTCCCTTCCCGGGACAGGTTTCTACGAGCAGTACTTC. Translation: CASSSLPGTGFYEQYF.

J is TRBJ1-5 and V is TRBV28; D unclear. The CDR3 totals 13 residues. Between the trimmed V and J ends, which lost 6 bases and 4 bases, there was a span of 10 bases. The germline V gene encodes CDR1 MDHEN and CDR2 SYDVKM. CDR3 sequence: CASRARVNQPQHF. CDR3 nucleotides: TGTGCCAGCAGGGCGAGGGTGAATCAGCCCCAGCATTTT.

In the case of this clone: A read error may account for a junction end that differs from germline. V is TRBV20-1 and J is TRBJ1-2; D is uncertain. The germline V gene encodes CDR1 DFQATT and CDR2 SNEGSKA (reference sequence). The CDR3 runs 11 residues. CDR3 sequence reads: CSATNSYGYIF. CDR3 DNA: TGCAGTGCTACAAACAGCTATGGCTACATCTTC.

V usage is TRBV11-3 and J usage is TRBJ1-1, with a tentative D call TRBD1 (5 bases). Germline V CDR1 and CDR2: SGHNT, YENEEA. There are 15 residues in the CDR3. V shed 1 base and J shed 3 bases, with 12 bases lying between them. This chain's CDR3 is CASSLGKGGDTEAFF. The CDR3 DNA sequence: TGTGCCAGCAGCTTAGGGAAGGGAGGGGACACTGAAGCTTTCTTT.

This clone has a single count. The CDR3 loop is CASSPEWGLGPYNEQFF. As DNA, the CDR3 is TGTGCCAGCTCACCAGAGTGGGGACTGGGGCCCTACAATGAGCAGTTCTTC. The rearrangement uses TRBV18 and TRBJ2-1; D is perhaps TRBD2 (6 bases). Germline V gives CDR1 KGHSH, CDR2 LQKENI. This CDR3 is 17 amino acids long. V lost 2 bases and J 2 bases, leaving 16 bases between the germline ends.

This chain connects TRBV30 to TRBJ2-7; 8 bases are shared with TRBD1. J lost 4 bases, V lost 3 bases, and 8 bases had no gene match. Per the germline V gene, CDR1 is GTSNPN and CDR2 is SVGIG (reference sequence). The CDR3 consists of 14 residues. In DNA, the CDR3 is TGTGCCTGGAGAGCCGGCAGGGGGCTTTACGAGCAGTACTTC. Translating it yields CAWRAGRGLYEQYF.

This rearrangement joins TRBV9 to TRBJ2-2; no clear D gene. This CDR3 contains 18 residues. The germline CDR1 and CDR2 sequences are SGDLS and YYNGEE. V was cut by 0 bases and J by 6 bases, with 21 bases left in between. The CDR3 DNA reads as TGTGCCAGCAGCGTAGGGTTCCCCACGGCAGGCTCGTCCGGGGAGCTGTTTTTT. Its protein product is CASSVGFPTAGSSGELFF.

J is TRBJ2-4 and V is TRBV10-1; D gene uncertain. The CDR3 consists of 15 residues. Trimming shortened V by 0 bases and J by 1 base, and 7 bases separated the two germline ends. Germline CDR1 WNHNN, CDR2 SYGVQD (reference sequence). CDR3 in amino acids: CASSESAGAKNIQYF. CDR3 coding DNA: TGCGCCAGCAGTGAGTCCGCCGGGGCCAAAAACATTCAGTACTTC.

This rearrangement joins TRBV28 to TRBJ2-7; 7 bases are shared with TRBD2. V gave up 3 bases and J gave up 0 bases; unmatched junction bases: 5. Per the germline V gene, CDR1 is MDHEN and CDR2 is SYDVKM. This CDR3 is built from 15 residues. DNA for the CDR3: TGTGCCAGCAGTTTCGCGGGAGCCAGCTCCTACGAGCAGTACTTC. It encodes CASSFAGASSYEQYF.